This T cell receptor beta chain was identified in a study of cytomegalovirus exposure and HLA in healthy donors. The study's findings and limits: As a later analysis showed, a missense DCLRE1C variant was linked to trimming of TCR beta V- and J-genes. It was only CMV serostatus that was available as immune exposure information.

This clone was recorded once. What it binds is not known. A multiplex PCR was run with 60 Vbeta primers and 13 Jbeta primers. TCRdb's copy holds only in-frame clones and misses some; the assay was immunoSEQ multiplex PCR. The repertoire consists of around 140,000 clones, with about four fifths occurring once and the leading ten covering around 4.3%. CDR3 length: 14 amino acids. Germline lookup yields CDR1 LNHDA and CDR2 SQIVND (reference sequence). The V gene lost 5 bases and the J gene lost 3 bases, with 11 bases spanning the gap. V is TRBV19 and J is TRBJ1-5; possibly TRBD1 for D (6 bases). Sequencing was carried out using PBMCs. The receptor comes from a man aged 40-55 years in good health and CMV-seronegative. The CDR3 is CASSFRGSNQPQHF. CDR3 coding DNA: TGTGCCAGTAGTTTCAGGGGATCCAATCAGCCCCAGCATTTT.